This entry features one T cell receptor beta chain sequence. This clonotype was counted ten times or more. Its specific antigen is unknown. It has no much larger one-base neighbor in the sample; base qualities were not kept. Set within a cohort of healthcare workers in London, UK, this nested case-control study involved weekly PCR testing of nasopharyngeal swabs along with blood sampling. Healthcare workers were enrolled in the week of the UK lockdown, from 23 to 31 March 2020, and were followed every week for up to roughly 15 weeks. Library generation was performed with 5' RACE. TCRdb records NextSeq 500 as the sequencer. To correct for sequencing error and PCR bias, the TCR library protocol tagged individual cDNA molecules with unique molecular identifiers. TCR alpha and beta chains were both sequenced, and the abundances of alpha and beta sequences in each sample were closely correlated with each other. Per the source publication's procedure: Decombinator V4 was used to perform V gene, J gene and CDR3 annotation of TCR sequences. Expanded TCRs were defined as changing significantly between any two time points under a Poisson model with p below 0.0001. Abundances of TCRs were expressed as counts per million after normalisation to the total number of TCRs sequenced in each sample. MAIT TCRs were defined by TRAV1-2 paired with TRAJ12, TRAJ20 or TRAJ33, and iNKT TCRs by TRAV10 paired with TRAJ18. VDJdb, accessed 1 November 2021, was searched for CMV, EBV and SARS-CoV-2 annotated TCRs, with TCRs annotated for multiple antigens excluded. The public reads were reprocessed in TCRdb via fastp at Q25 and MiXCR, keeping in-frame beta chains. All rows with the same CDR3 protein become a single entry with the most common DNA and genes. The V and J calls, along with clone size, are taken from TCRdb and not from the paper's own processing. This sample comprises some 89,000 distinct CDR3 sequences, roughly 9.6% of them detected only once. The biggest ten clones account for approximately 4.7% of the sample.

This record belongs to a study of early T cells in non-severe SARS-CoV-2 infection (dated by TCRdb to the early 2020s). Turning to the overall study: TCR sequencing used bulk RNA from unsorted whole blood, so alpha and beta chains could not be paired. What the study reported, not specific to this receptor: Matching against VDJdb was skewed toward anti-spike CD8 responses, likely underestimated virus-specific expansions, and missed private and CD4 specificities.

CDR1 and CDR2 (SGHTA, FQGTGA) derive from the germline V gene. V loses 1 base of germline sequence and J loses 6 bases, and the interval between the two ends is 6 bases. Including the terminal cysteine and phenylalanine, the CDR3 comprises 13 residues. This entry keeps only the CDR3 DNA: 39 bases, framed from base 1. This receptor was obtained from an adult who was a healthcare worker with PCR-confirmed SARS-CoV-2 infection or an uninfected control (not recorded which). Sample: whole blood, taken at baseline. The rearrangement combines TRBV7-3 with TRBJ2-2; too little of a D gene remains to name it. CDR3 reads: CASSLRTPGELFF. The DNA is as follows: TGTGCCAGCAGCTTAAGGACCCCCGGGGAGCTGTTTTTT.